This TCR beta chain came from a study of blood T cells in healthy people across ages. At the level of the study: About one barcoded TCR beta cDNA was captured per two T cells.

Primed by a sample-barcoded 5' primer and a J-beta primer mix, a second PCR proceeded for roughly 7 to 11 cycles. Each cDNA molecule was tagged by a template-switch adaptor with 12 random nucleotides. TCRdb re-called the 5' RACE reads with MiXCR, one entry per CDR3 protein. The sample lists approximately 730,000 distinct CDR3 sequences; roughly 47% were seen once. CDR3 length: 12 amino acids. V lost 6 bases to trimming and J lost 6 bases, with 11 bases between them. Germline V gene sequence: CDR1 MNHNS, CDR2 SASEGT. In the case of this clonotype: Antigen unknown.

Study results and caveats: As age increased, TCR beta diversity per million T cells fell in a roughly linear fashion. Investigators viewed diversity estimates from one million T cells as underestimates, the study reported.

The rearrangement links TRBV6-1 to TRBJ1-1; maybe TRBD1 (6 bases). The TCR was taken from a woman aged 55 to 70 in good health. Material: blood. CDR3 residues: CASRTGAAEAFF. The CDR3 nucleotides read TGTGCCAGCAGGACGGGGGCGGCTGAAGCTTTCTTT.